The rows below give T cell receptor beta chains drawn from one sample of a study of read filtering for tumor transcriptome and immune sequencing. TCRdb processed the reads anew with MiXCR; each CDR3 protein has one entry. This sample has about 14,000 distinct CDR3 sequences, with roughly 22% found just once. The specimen sequenced was a population of CD138-negative cells sorted from bone marrow. These receptors originate from a donor aged 40 or over with multiple myeloma. Both conserved end residues are part of each CDR3. Fields, in order: V gene, clone size, D gene, J gene, CDR3 DNA, CDR3 protein. The D gene is left open where the match is weak. Expanded clones are given a class, and other clones once, few, many or no size at all.

V: TRBV20-1; size: many; D: -; J: TRBJ2-7; DNA: TGCAGTGCTCCAAGAATCAACGAGCAGTACTTC; CDR3: CSAPRINEQYF
V: TRBV18; size: -; D: TRBD2; J: TRBJ2-1; DNA: TGTGCCAGCTCACCACGGAGCGGGGGGCAGAATGAGCAGTTCTTC; CDR3: CASSPRSGGQNEQFF
V: TRBV10-2; size: hyperexpanded; D: TRBD2; J: TRBJ2-1; DNA: TGCGCCAGCAGTGCTAGCGGGAGGGGGAATGAGCAGTTCTTC; CDR3: CASSASGRGNEQFF
V: TRBV4-2; size: -; D: TRBD2; J: TRBJ2-5; DNA: TGTGCCAGCAGCCCCGGGACTAGCGGGCAAGAGACCCAGTACTTC; CDR3: CASSPGTSGQETQYF
V: TRBV7-2; size: few; D: TRBD2; J: TRBJ2-1; DNA: TGTGCCAGCAGCTTAGGATGGGCTAGCGGTAACAATGAGCAGTTCTTC; CDR3: CASSLGWASGNNEQFF
V: TRBV28; size: many; D: -; J: TRBJ2-6; DNA: TGTGCCAGCAGTTTCTCTGGGCAGGATTATGGTGGGGCCAACGTCCTGACTTTC; CDR3: CASSFSGQDYGGANVLTF
V: TRBV20-1; size: many; D: TRBD1; J: TRBJ2-2; DNA: TGCAGTGCTCGGGGACAGAGTACCGGGGAGCTGTTTTTT; CDR3: CSARGQSTGELFF
V: TRBV29-1; size: many; D: -; J: TRBJ2-1; DNA: TGCAGCATTGGACAGTGGGTTAACAATGAGCAGTTCTTC; CDR3: CSIGQWVNNEQFF
V: TRBV6-1; size: many; D: -; J: TRBJ2-1; DNA: TGTGCCAGCAGTGACGCCGGGGACGATGAGCAGTTCTTC; CDR3: CASSDAGDDEQFF
V: TRBV29-1; size: many; D: -; J: TRBJ1-2; DNA: TGCAGCGTTGACCCGGCTAACTATGGCTACACTTTC; CDR3: CSVDPANYGYTF
V: TRBV10-3; size: few; D: -; J: TRBJ2-6; DNA: TGTGCCATCAGTGAGTCGACCCCCTCTGGGGCCAACGTCCTGACTTTC; CDR3: CAISESTPSGANVLTF
V: TRBV2; size: many; D: TRBD1; J: TRBJ1-1; DNA: TGTGCCAGCAGTGAGACAGGGTTTGCTGAAGCTTTCTTT; CDR3: CASSETGFAEAFF
V: TRBV19; size: many; D: -; J: TRBJ2-3; DNA: TGTGCCAGTCAGTTTTCCAGCACAGATACGCAGTATTTT; CDR3: CASQFSSTDTQYF
V: TRBV29-1; size: -; D: -; J: TRBJ2-1; DNA: TGCCGCGTGGGCTACAATGGGCAGTTCTTC; CDR3: CRVGYNGQFF
V: TRBV6-5; size: few; D: TRBD1; J: TRBJ2-7; DNA: TGTGCCAGCAGTCGAGACAGGGGAAGCCACGAGCAGTACTTC; CDR3: CASSRDRGSHEQYF
V: TRBV2; size: -; D: TRBD2; J: TRBJ2-3; DNA: TGTGCCAGCAAATCGGGACTAGCGGGGGATACGCAGTATTTT; CDR3: CASKSGLAGDTQYF
V: TRBV29-1; size: -; D: -; J: TRBJ1-5; DNA: TGCAGCGTTACCCAGGGAAGCAATCAGCCCCAGCATTTT; CDR3: CSVTQGSNQPQHF
V: TRBV20-1; size: -; D: TRBD2; J: TRBJ2-3; DNA: TGCAGTTCTTCTTTTTCGGTAGCGGGGAGAGCTAGCACAGATACGCAGTATTTT; CDR3: CSSSFSVAGRASTDTQYF
V: TRBV4-3; size: many; D: -; J: TRBJ2-1; DNA: TGCGCCAGCAGCCAAGAACAGGGTTTCGGTGAGCAGTTCTTC; CDR3: CASSQEQGFGEQFF
V: TRBV5-1; size: many; D: TRBD2; J: TRBJ2-3; DNA: TGCGCCAGCAGCTTGGAGTCCTGGCGGGGGGCCGGAGATACGCAGTATTTT; CDR3: CASSLESWRGAGDTQYF
V: TRBV20-1; size: -; D: TRBD2; J: TRBJ2-1; DNA: TGCAGTGCTCGTCAAGCTACCGGACTAGCGGGAGTGAATGAGCAGTTGTTC; CDR3: CSARQATGLAGVNEQLF
V: TRBV29-1; size: many; D: -; J: TRBJ2-4; DNA: TGCAGCGGAGGGGGGGCGGCCAAAAACATTCAGTACTTC; CDR3: CSGGGAAKNIQYF
V: TRBV4-2; size: -; D: TRBD2; J: TRBJ2-1; DNA: TGTGCCAGCAGCCAAGAATTTGCTAGCGGGGGCGACTCCTACAATGAGCAGTTCTTC; CDR3: CASSQEFASGGDSYNEQFF
V: TRBV3-1; size: many; D: -; J: TRBJ2-6; DNA: TGTGCCAGCAGCCAGTATCCTTTCCGCTCTGGGGCCAACGTCCTGACTTTC; CDR3: CASSQYPFRSGANVLTF
V: TRBV4-1; size: many; D: -; J: TRBJ2-7; DNA: TGCGCCAGCAGCCTTGGGACGGTAGTAGGGGACGAGCAGTACTTC; CDR3: CASSLGTVVGDEQYF